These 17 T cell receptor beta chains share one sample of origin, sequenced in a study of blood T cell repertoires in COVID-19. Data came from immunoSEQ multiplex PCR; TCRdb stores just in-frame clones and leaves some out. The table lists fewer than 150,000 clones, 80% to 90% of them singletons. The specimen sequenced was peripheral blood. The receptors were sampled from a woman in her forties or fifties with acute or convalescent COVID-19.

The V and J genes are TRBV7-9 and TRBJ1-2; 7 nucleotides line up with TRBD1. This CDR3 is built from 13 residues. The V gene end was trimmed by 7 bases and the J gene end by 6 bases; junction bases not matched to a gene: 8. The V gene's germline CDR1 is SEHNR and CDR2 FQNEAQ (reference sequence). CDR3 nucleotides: TGTGCCAGCAACCTGGACAGGACAGATGGCTACACCTTC. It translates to CASNLDRTDGYTF.

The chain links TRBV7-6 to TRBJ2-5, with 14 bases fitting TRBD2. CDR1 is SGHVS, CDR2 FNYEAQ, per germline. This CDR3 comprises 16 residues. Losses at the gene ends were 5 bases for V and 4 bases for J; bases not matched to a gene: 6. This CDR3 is CASSVRLAGGGETQYF. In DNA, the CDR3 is TGTGCCAGCAGCGTCCGACTAGCGGGAGGGGGAGAGACCCAGTACTTC.

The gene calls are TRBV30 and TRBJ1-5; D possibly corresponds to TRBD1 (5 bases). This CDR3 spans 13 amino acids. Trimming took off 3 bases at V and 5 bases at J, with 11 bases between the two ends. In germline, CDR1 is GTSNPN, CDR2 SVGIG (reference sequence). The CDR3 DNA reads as TGTGCCTGGAGACCGGGACTTGATCAGCCCCAGCATTTT. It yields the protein CAWRPGLDQPQHF.

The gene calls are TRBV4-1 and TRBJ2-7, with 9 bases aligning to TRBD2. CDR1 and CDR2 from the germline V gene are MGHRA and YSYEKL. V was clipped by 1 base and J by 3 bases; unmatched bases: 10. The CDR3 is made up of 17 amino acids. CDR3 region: CASSQANTPSGDYEQYF. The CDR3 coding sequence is TGCGCCAGCAGCCAAGCAAATACCCCTAGCGGGGACTACGAGCAGTACTTC.

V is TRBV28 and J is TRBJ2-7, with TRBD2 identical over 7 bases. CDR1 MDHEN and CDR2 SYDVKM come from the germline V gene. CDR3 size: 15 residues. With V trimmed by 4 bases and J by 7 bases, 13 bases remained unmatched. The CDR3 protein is CASSYLGGLRGEQYF. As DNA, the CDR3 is TGTGCCAGCAGTTACCTGGGGGGGTTGAGGGGTGAGCAGTACTTC.

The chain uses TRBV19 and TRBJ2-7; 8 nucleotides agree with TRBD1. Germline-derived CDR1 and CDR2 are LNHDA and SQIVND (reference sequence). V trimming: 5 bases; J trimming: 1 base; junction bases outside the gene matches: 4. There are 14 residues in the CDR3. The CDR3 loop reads CASSYQGASYEQYF. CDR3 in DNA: TGTGCCAGTAGTTATCAGGGGGCGTCCTACGAGCAGTACTTC.

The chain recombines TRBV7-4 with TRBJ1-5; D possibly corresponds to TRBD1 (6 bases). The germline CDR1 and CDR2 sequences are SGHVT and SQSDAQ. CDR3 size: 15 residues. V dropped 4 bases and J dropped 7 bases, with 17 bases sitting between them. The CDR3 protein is CASSSVYRVYQPQHF. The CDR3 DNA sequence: TGTGCCAGCAGCTCCGTTTACAGGGTATACCAGCCCCAGCATTTT.

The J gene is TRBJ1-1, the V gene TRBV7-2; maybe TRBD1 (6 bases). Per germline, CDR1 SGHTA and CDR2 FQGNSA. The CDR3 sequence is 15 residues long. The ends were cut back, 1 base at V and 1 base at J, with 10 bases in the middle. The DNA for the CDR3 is TGTGCCAGCAGCTTAGTGGGGGCCTCGAACACTGAAGCTTTCTTT. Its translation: CASSLVGASNTEAFF.

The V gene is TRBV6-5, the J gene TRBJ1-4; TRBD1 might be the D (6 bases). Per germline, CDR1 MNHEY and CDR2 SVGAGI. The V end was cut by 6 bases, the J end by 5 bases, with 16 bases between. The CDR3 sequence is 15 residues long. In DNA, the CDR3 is TGTGCCAGCAGCATAGGGACACCCCCAAATGAAAAACTGTTTTTT. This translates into CASSIGTPPNEKLFF.

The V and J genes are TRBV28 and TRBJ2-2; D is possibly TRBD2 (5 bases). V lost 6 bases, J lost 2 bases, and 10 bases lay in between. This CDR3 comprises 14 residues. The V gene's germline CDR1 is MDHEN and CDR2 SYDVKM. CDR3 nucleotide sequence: TGTGCCAGCAGACTAGTAGACAACACCGGGGAGCTGTTTTTT. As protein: CASRLVDNTGELFF.

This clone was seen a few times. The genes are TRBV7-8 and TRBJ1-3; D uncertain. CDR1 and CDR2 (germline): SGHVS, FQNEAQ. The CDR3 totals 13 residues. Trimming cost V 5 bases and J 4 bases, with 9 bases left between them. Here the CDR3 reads CASSPRGGNTIYF. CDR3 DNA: TGTGCCAGCAGCCCCCGTGGCGGAAACACCATATATTTT.

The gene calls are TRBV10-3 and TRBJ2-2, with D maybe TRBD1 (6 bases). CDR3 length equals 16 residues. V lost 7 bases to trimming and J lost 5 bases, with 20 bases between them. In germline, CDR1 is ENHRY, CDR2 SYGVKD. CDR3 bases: TGTGCCATCACAAAAAAGGAACAGGGCCTAACCGGGGAGCTGTTTTTT. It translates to CAITKKEQGLTGELFF.

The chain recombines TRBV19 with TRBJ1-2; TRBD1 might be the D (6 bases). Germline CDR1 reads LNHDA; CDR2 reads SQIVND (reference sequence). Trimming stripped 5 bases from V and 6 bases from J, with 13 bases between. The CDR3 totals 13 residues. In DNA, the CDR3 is TGTGCCAGTAGTGAGCGAGCAGGGGATGGCTACACCTTC. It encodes CASSERAGDGYTF. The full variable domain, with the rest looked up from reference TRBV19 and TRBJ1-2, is DGGITQSPKYLFRKEGQNVTLSCEQNLNHDAMYWYRQDPGQGLRLIYYSQIVNDFQKGDIAEGYSVSREKKESFPLTVTSAQKNPTAFYLCASSERAGDGYTFGSGTRLTVV.

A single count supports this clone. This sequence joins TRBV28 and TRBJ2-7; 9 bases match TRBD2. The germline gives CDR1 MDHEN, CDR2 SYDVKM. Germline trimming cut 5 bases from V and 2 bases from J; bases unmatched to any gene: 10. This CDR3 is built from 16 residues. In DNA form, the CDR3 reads TGTGCCAGCAGTCCTTTAGCGGGAGTCGAAACCTACGAGCAGTACTTC. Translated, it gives CASSPLAGVETYEQYF.

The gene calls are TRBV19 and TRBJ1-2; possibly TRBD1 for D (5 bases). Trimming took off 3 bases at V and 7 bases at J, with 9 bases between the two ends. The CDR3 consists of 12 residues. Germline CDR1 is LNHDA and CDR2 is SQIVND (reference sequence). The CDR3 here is CASSINQGGYTF. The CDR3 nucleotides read TGTGCCAGTAGTATCAATCAGGGTGGCTACACCTTC.

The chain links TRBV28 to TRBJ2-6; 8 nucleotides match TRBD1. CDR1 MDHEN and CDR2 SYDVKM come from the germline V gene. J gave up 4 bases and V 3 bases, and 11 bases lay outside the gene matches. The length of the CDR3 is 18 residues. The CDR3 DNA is TGTGCCAGCAGTTTCCAAGGACAGGGTGAATCCGGGGCCAACGTCCTGACTTTC. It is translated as CASSFQGQGESGANVLTF. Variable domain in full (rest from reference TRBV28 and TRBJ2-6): DVKVTQSSRYLVKRTGEKVFLECVQDMDHENMFWYRQDPGLGLRLIYFSYDVKMKEKGDIPEGYSVSREKKERFSLILESASTNQTSMYLCASSFQGQGESGANVLTFGAGSRLTVL.

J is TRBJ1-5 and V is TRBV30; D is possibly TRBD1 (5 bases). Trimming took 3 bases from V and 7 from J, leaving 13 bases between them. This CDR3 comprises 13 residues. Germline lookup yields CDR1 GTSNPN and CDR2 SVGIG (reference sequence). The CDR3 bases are TGTGCCTGGAGCGAAAGGCGGGGCCAGCCCCAGCATTTT. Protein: CAWSERRGQPQHF. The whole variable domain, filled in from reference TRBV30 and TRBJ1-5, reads SQTIHQWPATLVQPVGSPLSLECTVEGTSNPNLYWYRQAAGRGLQLLFYSVGIGQISSEVPQNLSASRPQDRQFILSSKKLLLSDSGFYLCAWSERRGQPQHFGDGTRLSIL.